These T cell receptor beta chains were read from a single sample in a study of shared clonotypes between healthy human individuals. The protocol was immunoSEQ multiplex PCR, while the TCRdb copy is restricted to in-frame clones and leaves out a portion. The data hold 2 million to 2.5 million clones, with approximately 95% observed a single time. Sequenced sample: naive CD4+ T cells sorted from blood. These TCRs come from a man between 18 and 29 years old in good health. The CDR3 runs from the conserved cysteine through the conserved F or W. A D gene is named only where the DNA matches it firmly. Some rows have no size entry. The others give once, few or many, or a class for an expanded clone.

.,15,.,TRBJ2-7,TRBV7-8,TGTGCCAGCAGCTTAGATTCAGGTCCGAGCTACGAGCAGTACTTC,CASSLDSGPSYEQYF
.,15,.,TRBJ1-4,TRBV9,TGTGCCAGCAGCGTAGATGTCGCAGGGACCGGAAAACTGTTTTTT,CASSVDVAGTGKLFF
.,14,.,TRBJ1-6,TRBV6-5,TGTGCCAGCAGTTTCGGACAAGTGAATTCACCCCTCCACTTT,CASSFGQVNSPLHF
.,14,.,TRBJ1-2,TRBV10-3,TGTGCCATCAGTGAAACTCAGGGATCGGAGGGCTACACCTTC,CAISETQGSEGYTF
.,13,.,TRBJ1-1,TRBV5-1,TGCGCCAGCAGACTTACGGGAAACACTGAAGCTTTCTTT,CASRLTGNTEAFF
TRBD1,13,.,TRBJ2-2,TRBV5-1,TGCGCCAGCAGGCCGACAGGGACCGGGGAGCTGTTTTTT,CASRPTGTGELFF
.,13,.,TRBJ1-5,TRBV7-3,TGTGCCAGCAGCTTCTCCCATGGGCAGCCCCAGCATTTT,CASSFSHGQPQHF
.,21,.,TRBJ1-2,TRBV9,TGTGCCAGCAGTAATTCGATTTGGAAGAACTGGGATCGCGGGACTAACTATGGCTACACCTTC,CASSNSIWKNWDRGTNYGYTF
TRBD2,14,.,TRBJ2-7,TRBV4-3,TGCGCCAGCAGCCAAGACCCAACTAGCGACGAGCAGTACTTC,CASSQDPTSDEQYF
.,15,.,TRBJ2-2,TRBV4-1,TGCGCCAGCAGCCCCTATCTGGGCGGCACCGGGGAGCTGTTTTTT,CASSPYLGGTGELFF
.,15,.,TRBJ2-1,TRBV18,TGTGCCAGCTCACCGAGTTCTAGTGGGGGCAATGAGCAGTTCTTC,CASSPSSSGGNEQFF
TRBD2,15,.,TRBJ2-7,TRBV7-2,TGTGCCAGCAGCTTGTTTACTAGCGGTTCCTACGAGCAGTACTTC,CASSLFTSGSYEQYF
.,14,.,TRBJ1-2,TRBV6-5,TGTGCCAGCAGTCCCTGGGGTCAGGTCTATGGCTACACCTTC,CASSPWGQVYGYTF
TRBD1,16,.,TRBJ2-7,TRBV10-1,TGCGCCAGCAGTGCTTCACCGGGACAGGGGGTCCACGAGCAGTACTTC,CASSASPGQGVHEQYF
TRBD1,14,.,TRBJ2-5,TRBV18,TGTGCCAGCTCACCACAGGGGGCCCAAGAGACCCAGTACTTC,CASSPQGAQETQYF
.,13,.,TRBJ2-5,TRBV5-5,TGTGCCAGCAGTACCGGGGGACAAGAGACCCAGTACTTC,CASSTGGQETQYF
.,12,once,TRBJ2-7,TRBV10-2,TGCGCCAGCAGTAAGGGATTCTACGAGCAGTACTTC,CASSKGFYEQYF
.,15,.,TRBJ1-5,TRBV2,TGTGCCAGCAGGACCGACGGCTATAGCAATCAGCCCCAGCATTTT,CASRTDGYSNQPQHF
TRBD2,15,.,TRBJ2-7,TRBV7-6,TGTGCCAGCAGCTTGGGGACTAGCGGGGAGTACGAGCAGTACTTC,CASSLGTSGEYEQYF
.,17,.,TRBJ2-6,TRBV18,TGTGCCAGCTCAACTACCGGCGGCAGCTCTGGGGCCAACGTCCTGACTTTC,CASSTTGGSSGANVLTF
.,17,.,TRBJ1-3,TRBV7-9,TGTGCCAGCAGCTTAGTGTTTGGCGGAAGCTCTGGAAACACCATATATTTT,CASSLVFGGSSGNTIYF
TRBD1,17,.,TRBJ2-7,TRBV6-7,TGTGCCAGCAGTTACCGTCCGGGACAGAGATTCGGCTACGAGCAGTACTTC,CASSYRPGQRFGYEQYF